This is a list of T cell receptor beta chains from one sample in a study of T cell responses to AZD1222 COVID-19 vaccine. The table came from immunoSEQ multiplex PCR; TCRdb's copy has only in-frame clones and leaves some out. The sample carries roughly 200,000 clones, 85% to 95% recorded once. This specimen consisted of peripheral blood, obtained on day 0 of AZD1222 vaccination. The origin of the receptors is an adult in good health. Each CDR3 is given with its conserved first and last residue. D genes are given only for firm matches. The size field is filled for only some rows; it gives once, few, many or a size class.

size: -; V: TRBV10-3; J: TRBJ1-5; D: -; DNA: TGTGCCATCAGCGACGGGTATAGCAATCAGCCCCAGCATTTT; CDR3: CAISDGYSNQPQHF
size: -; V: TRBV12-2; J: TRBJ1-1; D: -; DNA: TGTGCAAGTCGCTTAGTAGGTTGGCAGGGAAACACTGAAGCTTTCTTT; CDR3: CASRLVGWQGNTEAFF
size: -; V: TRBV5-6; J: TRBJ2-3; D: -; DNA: TGTGCCAGCAGCTTGGGGGACTGGGGCGCAGATACGCAGTATTTT; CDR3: CASSLGDWGADTQYF
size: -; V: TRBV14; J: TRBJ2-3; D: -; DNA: TGTGCCAGCAGCCGGGCCCCGGGGGGCACAGATACGCAGTATTTT; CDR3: CASSRAPGGTDTQYF
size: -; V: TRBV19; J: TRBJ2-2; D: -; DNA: TGTGCCAGTAGTATGAAGGTGAACACCGGGGAGCTGTTTTTT; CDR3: CASSMKVNTGELFF
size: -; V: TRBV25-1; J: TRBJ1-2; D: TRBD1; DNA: TGTGCCAGCAGTGACTGGACAGGGGGGAACTATGGCTACACCTTC; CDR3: CASSDWTGGNYGYTF
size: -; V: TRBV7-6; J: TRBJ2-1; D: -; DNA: TGTGCCAGCAGCTTTCTCGGGGCGGGCTCAAGGGACCACAATGAGCAGTTCTTC; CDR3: CASSFLGAGSRDHNEQFF
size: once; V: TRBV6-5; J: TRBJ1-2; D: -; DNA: TGTGCCAGCAGTTACGTGGGCAGAGGATATGGCTACACCTTC; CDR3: CASSYVGRGYGYTF
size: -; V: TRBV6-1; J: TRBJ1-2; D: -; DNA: TGTGCCAGCAGTGAACGGCGAATCTACACCTTC; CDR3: CASSERRIYTF
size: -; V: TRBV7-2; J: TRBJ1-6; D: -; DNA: TGTGCCAGCAGCTTAGGGGTACAGTATAATTCACCCCTCCACTTT; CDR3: CASSLGVQYNSPLHF
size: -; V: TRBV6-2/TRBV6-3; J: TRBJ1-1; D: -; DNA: -; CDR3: CASSYVGAGTFF
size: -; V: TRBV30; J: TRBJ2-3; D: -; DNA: TGTGCCTGGGAAACCGGGGCAGATACGCAGTATTTT; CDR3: CAWETGADTQYF
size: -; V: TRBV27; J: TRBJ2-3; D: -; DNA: TGTGCCAGCAGTGACAACACAGATACGCAGTATTTT; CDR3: CASSDNTDTQYF
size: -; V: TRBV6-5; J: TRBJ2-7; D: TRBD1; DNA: TGTGCCAGCAGTAACAGGGGCTCCTACGAGCAGTACTTC; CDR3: CASSNRGSYEQYF
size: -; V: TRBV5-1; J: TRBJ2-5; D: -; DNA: TGCGCCAGCACCGCGTCGGGGGCCGAAGAGACCCAGTACTTC; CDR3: CASTASGAEETQYF
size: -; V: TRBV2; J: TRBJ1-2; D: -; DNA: TGTGCCAGCAGTGATCAAGGCTACTATGGCTACACCTTC; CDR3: CASSDQGYYGYTF
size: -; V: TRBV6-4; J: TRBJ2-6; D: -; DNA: TGTGCCAGCAGTGACTCGCGGTCTGGGGCCAACGTCCTGACTTTC; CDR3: CASSDSRSGANVLTF
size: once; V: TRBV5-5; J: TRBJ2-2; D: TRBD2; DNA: TGTGCCAGCAGCTTGGAACGGGGGGCCGGGGAGCTGTTTTTT; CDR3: CASSLERGAGELFF
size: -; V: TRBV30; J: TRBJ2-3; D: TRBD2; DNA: TGTGCCTGGAGGGTAGCGGGGTTGGCAGATACGCAGTATTTT; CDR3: CAWRVAGLADTQYF
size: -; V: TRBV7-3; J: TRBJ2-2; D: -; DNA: TGTGCCAGCAGCCCGGGGGGGACAGTCACCGGGGAGCTGTTTTTT; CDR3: CASSPGGTVTGELFF
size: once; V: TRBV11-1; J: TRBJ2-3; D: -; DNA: TGTGCCAGCAGCTTGCCAGGGAGCACAGATACGCAGTATTTT; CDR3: CASSLPGSTDTQYF
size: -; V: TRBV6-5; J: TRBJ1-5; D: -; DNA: TGTGCCAGCAGAGAGGACAGCATTAATCAGCCCCAGCATTTT; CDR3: CASREDSINQPQHF
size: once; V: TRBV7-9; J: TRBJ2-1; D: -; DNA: TGTGCCAGCAGCCCGCGTCGTACCTACAATGAGCAGTTCTTC; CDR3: CASSPRRTYNEQFF
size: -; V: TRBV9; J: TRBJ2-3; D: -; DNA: TGTGCCAGCAGCACGGGACTCCGGGGCACAGATACGCAGTATTTT; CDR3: CASSTGLRGTDTQYF
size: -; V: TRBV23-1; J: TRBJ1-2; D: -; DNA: TGCGCCAGCAGCCGCGGACAGACCTATGGCTACACCTTC; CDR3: CASSRGQTYGYTF
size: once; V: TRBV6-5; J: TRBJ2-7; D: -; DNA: TGTGCCAGCAGCCTCAGCCAGGTGTACGAGCAGTACTTC; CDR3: CASSLSQVYEQYF
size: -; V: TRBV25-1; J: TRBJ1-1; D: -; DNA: TGTGCCAGCAGGGCAGCGAACACTGAAGCTTTCTTT; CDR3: CASRAANTEAFF
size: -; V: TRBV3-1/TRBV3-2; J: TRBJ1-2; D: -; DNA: TGTGCCAGCAGCGAAAACTATGGCTACACCTTC; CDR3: CASSENYGYTF
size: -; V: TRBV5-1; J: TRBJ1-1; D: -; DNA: TGCGCCAGCAGCGCGGACACCGTTAACACTGAAGCTTTCTTT; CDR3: CASSADTVNTEAFF